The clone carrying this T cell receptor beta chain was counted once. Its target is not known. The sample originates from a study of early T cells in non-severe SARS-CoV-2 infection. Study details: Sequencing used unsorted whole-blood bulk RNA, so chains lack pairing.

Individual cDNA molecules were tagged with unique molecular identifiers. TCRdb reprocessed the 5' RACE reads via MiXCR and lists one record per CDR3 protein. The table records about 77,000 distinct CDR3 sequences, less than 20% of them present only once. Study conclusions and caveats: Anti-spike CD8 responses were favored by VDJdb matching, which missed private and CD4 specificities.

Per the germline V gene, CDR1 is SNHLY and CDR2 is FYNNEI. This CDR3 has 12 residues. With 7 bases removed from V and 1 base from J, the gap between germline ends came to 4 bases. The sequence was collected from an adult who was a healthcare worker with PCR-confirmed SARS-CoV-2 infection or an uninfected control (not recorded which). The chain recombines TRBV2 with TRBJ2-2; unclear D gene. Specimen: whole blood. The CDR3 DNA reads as TGTGCCAGCACTGAGAACACCGGGGAGCTGTTTTTT. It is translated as CASTENTGELFF.